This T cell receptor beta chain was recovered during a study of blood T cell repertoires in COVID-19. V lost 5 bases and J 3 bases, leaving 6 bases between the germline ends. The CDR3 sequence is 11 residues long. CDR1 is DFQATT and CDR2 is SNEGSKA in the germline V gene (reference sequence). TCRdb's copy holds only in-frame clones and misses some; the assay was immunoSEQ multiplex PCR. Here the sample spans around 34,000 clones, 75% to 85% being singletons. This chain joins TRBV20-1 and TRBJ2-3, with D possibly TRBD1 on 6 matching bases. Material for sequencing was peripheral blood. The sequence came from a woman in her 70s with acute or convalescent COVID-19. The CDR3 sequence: CSAQGTDTQYF. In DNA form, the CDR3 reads TGCAGTGCTCAGGGGACAGATACGCAGTATTTT.